This entry lists 2 T cell receptor beta chains sequenced from one sample in a study of blood T cell repertoires in COVID-19. The table came from immunoSEQ multiplex PCR; TCRdb's copy has only in-frame clones and leaves some out. The table includes some 250,000 clones, 75% to 90% detected once. The sample comprised peripheral blood. The receptor source for this set is a man aged 25-45 years with active or convalescent COVID-19.

J is TRBJ1-2 and V is TRBV7-9; the D is unclear. Looked up from germline, CDR1 is SEHNR and CDR2 is FQNEAQ (reference sequence). V was shortened by 3 bases and J by 2 bases, with 7 bases between the two germline ends. The CDR3 covers 13 residues. CDR3 protein: CASSLFTNYGYTF. DNA of the CDR3: TGTGCCAGCAGCTTGTTTACAAACTATGGCTACACCTTC.

The rearrangement links TRBV7-8 to TRBJ1-1, with TRBD1 matching 7 bases. Germline assignment: CDR1 SGHVS and CDR2 FQNEAQ. V was clipped by 1 base and J by 6 bases; unmatched bases: 2. There are 13 residues in the CDR3. The CDR3 nucleotides read TGTGCCAGCAGCTTAGATCAGGGGGCTGAAGCTTTCTTT. It yields the protein CASSLDQGAEAFF.